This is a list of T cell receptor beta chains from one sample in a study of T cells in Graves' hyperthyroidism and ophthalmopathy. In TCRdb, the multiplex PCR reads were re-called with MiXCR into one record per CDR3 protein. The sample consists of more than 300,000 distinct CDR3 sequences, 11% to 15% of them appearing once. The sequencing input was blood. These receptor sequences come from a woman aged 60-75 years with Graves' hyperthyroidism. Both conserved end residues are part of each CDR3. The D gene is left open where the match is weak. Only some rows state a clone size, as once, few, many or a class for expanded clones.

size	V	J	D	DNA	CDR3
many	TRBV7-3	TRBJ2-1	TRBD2	TGTGCCAGCAGCTCGGGACTACCATACAATGAGCAGTTCTTC	CASSSGLPYNEQFF
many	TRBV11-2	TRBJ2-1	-	TGTGCCAGCAGCGGTAGCATAGGGAGTAATGAGCAGTTCTTC	CASSGSIGSNEQFF
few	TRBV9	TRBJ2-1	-	TGTGCCAGCAGCGTAGATACCGATTATGAGCAGTTCTTC	CASSVDTDYEQFF
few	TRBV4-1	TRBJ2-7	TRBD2	TGCGCCAGCAGCCCGCAAACCTGGACTAGCGGGAGAGCTTGGGAGCAGTACTTC	CASSPQTWTSGRAWEQYF
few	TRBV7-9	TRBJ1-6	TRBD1	TGTGCCAGCAGCGGACAGGGGGCGAATTCACCCCTCCACTTT	CASSGQGANSPLHF
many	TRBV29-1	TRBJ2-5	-	TGCAGCGTCCTAACTGACCAAGAGACCCAGTACTTC	CSVLTDQETQYF
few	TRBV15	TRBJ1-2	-	TGTGCCACCAGCAGAGATTCTATGGGCTACACCTTC	CATSRDSMGYTF
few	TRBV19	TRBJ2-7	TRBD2	TGTGCCAGTAGTGCTAGCGGTGGCGGTTACGAGCAGTACTTC	CASSASGGGYEQYF
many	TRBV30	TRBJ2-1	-	TGTGCCTGGAGTGAGGGACTTCCCTCCTACAATGAGCAGTTCTTC	CAWSEGLPSYNEQFF
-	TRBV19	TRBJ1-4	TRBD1	TGTGCCAGTAGTCCACAGGGGGCGCGGAATGAAAAACTGTTTTTT	CASSPQGARNEKLFF
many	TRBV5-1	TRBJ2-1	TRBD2	TGCGCCAGCAGCCCTGCTAGCGGGAGTTCCTACAATGAGCAGTTCTTC	CASSPASGSSYNEQFF
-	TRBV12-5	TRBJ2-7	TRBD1	TGTGCTAGTGGTCGTCCCGGACAGGGGTACTACGAGCAGTACTTC	CASGRPGQGYYEQYF
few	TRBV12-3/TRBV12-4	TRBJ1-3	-	TGTGCCAGCAGAACAGCTGGAAACACCATATATTTT	CASRTAGNTIYF
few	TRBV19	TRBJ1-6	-	TGTGCCAGTAGGACCACGATTCCCACCACTTATTCACCCCTCCACTTT	CASRTTIPTTYSPLHF
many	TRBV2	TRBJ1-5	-	TGTGCCAGCAGTGTTGGGGGCAGGGATAGCAATCAGCCCCAGCATTTT	CASSVGGRDSNQPQHF
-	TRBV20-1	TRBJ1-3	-	TGCAGTGCTAGAGATCGGAAGGGGAACGCTGGAAACACCATATATTTT	CSARDRKGNAGNTIYF
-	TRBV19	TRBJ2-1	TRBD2	TGTGCCAGTAACACGCGGACTAGCGGGAGAAATGAGCAGTTCTTC	CASNTRTSGRNEQFF
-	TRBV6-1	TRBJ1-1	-	TGTGCCAGCAGTGTTTCCAGGTTGAACACTGAAGCTTTCTTT	CASSVSRLNTEAFF
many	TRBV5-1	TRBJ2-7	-	TGCGCCAGCAGCTCTGGGGATTACTACGAGCAGTACTTC	CASSSGDYYEQYF
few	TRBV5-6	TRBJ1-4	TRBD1	TGTGCCAGCAGCTTGTTGAAGCTCCGGGACAGTAGCGAAAAACTGTTTTTT	CASSLLKLRDSSEKLFF
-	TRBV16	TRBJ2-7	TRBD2	TGTGCCAGCAGTCCCGGATTTCTAGCGGGGGCCTACGAGCAGTACTTC	CASSPGFLAGAYEQYF
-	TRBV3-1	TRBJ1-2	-	TGTGCCAGCAGCTCGGACAAGAACTATGGCTACACCTTC	CASSSDKNYGYTF
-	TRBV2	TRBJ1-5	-	TGTGCCAGCAGTGAAGGGGATCAGCCCCAGCATTTT	CASSEGDQPQHF
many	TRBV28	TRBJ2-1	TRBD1	TGTGCCAGCAGTACTTTGGGACAGGGGGCGCGAAACAATGAGCAGTTCTTC	CASSTLGQGARNNEQFF
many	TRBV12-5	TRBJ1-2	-	TGTGCTAGTGGCCCGGACCAGTATGGCTACACCTTC	CASGPDQYGYTF
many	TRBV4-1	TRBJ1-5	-	TGCGCCAGCAGCCGATATGACAGGCAAAATCAGCCCCAGCATTTT	CASSRYDRQNQPQHF
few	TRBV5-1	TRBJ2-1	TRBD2	TGCGCCAGCAGCCCGGAGGGACTAGCGGATTACAATGAGCAGTTCTTC	CASSPEGLADYNEQFF